This T cell receptor (beta chain) was identified during a study of shared T cell receptors in the human thymus (dated by TCRdb to the early 2020s). Study-level background: The study investigated the way shared, self-reactive T-cell receptor alpha chains are produced in the human thymus.

The library was prepared using the immunoSEQ multiplex PCR assay. TCRdb retrieved this table from immuneACCESS and kept in-frame rearrangements only. Not all clones are present; in checked studies, unresolved V genes account for under half, and no reason is known for the remainder. The sample contains roughly 560,000 clones, approximately 78% of them found a single time. The leading ten clones occupy approximately 0.013% of the sample. Taken from cysteine to phenylalanine, the CDR3 has 16 residues. The kept DNA is CDR3 alone, 48 bases in frame from the first base. The CDR1 and CDR2 encoded by the germline V gene (reference sequence) are LNHDA and SQIVND. Germline trimming: 3 bases from V, 1 base from J; junction bases outside gene matches: 3. The sample holds a few counts of this clone. Its target antigen remains unknown. No quality values exist for individual bases; no much larger clone is one base distant.

These data are also associated with another study on human thymus T cells. As the second publication notes: The donors were immunologically healthy infants in Finland who had open corrective cardiac surgery for congenital heart defects. Thymus tissue was obtained as surgical resects removed during corrective cardiac surgery. Usage of V and J gene segments appeared to be biased in both the thymic and the peripheral blood repertoires. The related research found that thymic TCR repertoires overlapped highly between unrelated individuals. TCR alpha and beta repertoires from under 10 infant thymus samples and a few related peripheral blood samples were characterized in the study. The cohort included about 6 male and a couple of female infants, with donor ages spanning 7 to 244 days. Thymocytes were freed from the tissue by mechanical means and kept at -70 degrees C as pellets of roughly 9-34 million cells. A QIAsymphony instrument was used to extract genomic DNA from frozen cell pellets. The immunoSEQ multiplex PCR assay was used to amplify the TCRB and TCRAD loci from a standardized amount of quality-controlled genomic DNA. The V(D)J region was spanned by amplicons of a length sufficient to cover the CDR3 and to identify V and J genes. Amplicon sequencing was performed on an Illumina platform through the commercial immunoSEQ service. Primer bias and sequencing errors were corrected as previously described, and TCRAD and TCRB were defined on the basis of the IMGT database. The repertoires were analysed using immunoSEQ Analyzer 3.0 and VDJTools for basic statistics, V/J segment usage, diversity estimates, rarefaction and pairwise overlap. Diversity was estimated with Chao1, ChaoE, Efron-Thisted, Shannon and inverse Simpson indices, and also on datasets down-sampled to the smallest sample. Repertoire overlap was determined by strict matching of CDR3 nucleotide sequence, V gene and J gene, and Jaccard-based multidimensional scaling clustering was applied. Thymus samples yielded on average about 810,000 unique TCRB clonotypes, compared with 80,000 to 85,000 from blood samples.

Sequences were obtained from thymocytes. The sequence is built from TRBV19 and TRBJ2-1; 10 nucleotides in the junction match TRBD1. This receptor was obtained from a boy under two years old with a congenital heart defect. Donor details come from another sample of the same person, matched by shared clones. The DNA sequence is as follows: TGTGCCAGTAGTATCCGGACAGGGGGGTCCTACAATGAGCAGTTCTTC. Translated, it gives CASSIRTGGSYNEQFF.